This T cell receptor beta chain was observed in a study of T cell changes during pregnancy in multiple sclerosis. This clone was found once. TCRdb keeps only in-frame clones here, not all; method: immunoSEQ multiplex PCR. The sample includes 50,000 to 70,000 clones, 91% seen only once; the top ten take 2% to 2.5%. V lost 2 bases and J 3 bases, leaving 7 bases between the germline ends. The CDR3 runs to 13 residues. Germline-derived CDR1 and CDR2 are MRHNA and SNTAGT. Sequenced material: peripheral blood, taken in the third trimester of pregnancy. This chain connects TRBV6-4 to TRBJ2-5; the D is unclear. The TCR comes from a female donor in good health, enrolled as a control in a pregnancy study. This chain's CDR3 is CASSDGPEETQYF. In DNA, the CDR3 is TGTGCCAGCAGTGACGGGCCGGAAGAGACCCAGTACTTC.